The present T cell receptor beta chain was sequenced within a study of control samples from healthy donors and cancer patients. The CDR3 spans 15 residues. Germline lookup yields CDR1 SGHTA and CDR2 FQGNSA. V shed 5 bases, J shed 0 bases, and the junction held 3 bases outside the gene matches. Data came from immunoSEQ multiplex PCR; TCRdb stores just in-frame clones and leaves some out. The repertoire consists of around 150,000 clones, with about 89% occurring once and the leading ten covering 4.9%. This clone was seen at least ten times. The chain uses TRBV7-2 and TRBJ2-3; 9 bases match TRBD2. Sequenced material: blood. This clonotype was obtained from a man aged 25-45 years in good health. The CDR3 nucleotides read TGTGCCAGCAGCGCGACTAGCGGAAGCACAGATACGCAGTATTTT. It codes for CASSATSGSTDTQYF.